This TCR beta chain was retrieved from a study of T cell responses to AZD1222 COVID-19 vaccine. Findings and caveats of the study: Reportedly, close to half of spike-specific TCRs are directed against unmutated variant regions. The study identified only 6 or 7 AZD1222 recipients as seropositive at baseline.

The CDR3 is 15 amino acids. Germline CDR1 reads LGHNA; CDR2 reads YSLEER. V lost 4 bases and J lost 6; bases outside the gene matches: 4. This clone was counted only a few times. Its antigen is unknown. Assay used: immunoSEQ multiplex PCR; TCRdb lists only in-frame clones, some missing. The sample holds over 150,000 clones; more than 80% are singletons and the top ten take approximately 6.9%. This TCR was sampled from an adult in good health. Sequencing was performed on peripheral blood, taken on day 0 of AZD1222 vaccination. The chain couples TRBV4-3 to TRBJ2-2, with 11 positions matching TRBD1. This chain's CDR3 is CASSPGQGASGELFF. CDR3 coding DNA: TGCGCCAGCAGCCCCGGACAGGGGGCATCCGGGGAGCTGTTTTTT.